This entry describes one T cell receptor beta chain. The sample comes from a study of blood T cell repertoires in COVID-19. About the study: Nucleic acid was either cDNA or gDNA, and it came from T cells, B-cell-depleted T cells, or PBMCs.

Original data processing: Reference gene primers were amplified, and this amplification served to estimate nucleated cell counts. Sequenced by immunoSEQ multiplex PCR; TCRdb stores in-frame clones only, minus some. The V and J calls and clone size are taken from that table; D and trimming were inferred from the DNA. The data show around 120,000 clones, under 80% seen once. Germline CDR1 and CDR2: KGHDR and SFDVKD. This CDR3 contains 12 residues. V lost 4 bases to trimming and J lost 3 bases, with 2 bases between them. Sequencing input: peripheral blood. The sequence was collected from a man aged 70-80 years with acute or convalescent COVID-19. The chain has TRBV24-1 and TRBJ2-2, with D unresolved. The CDR3 is CATSDYTGELFF. DNA of the CDR3: TGTGCCACCAGTGACTACACCGGGGAGCTGTTTTTT.